The present T cell receptor (beta chain) was sequenced within a study of blood T cell repertoires in COVID-19. The data were produced by immunoSEQ multiplex PCR, yet TCRdb's version contains in-frame clones alone and is incomplete. The sample consists of 300,000 or so clones, approximately 80% of them appearing once. V lost 0 bases to trimming and J lost 15 bases, with 15 bases between them. In germline, CDR1 is SGHAT, CDR2 FQNNGV. The CDR3 totals 13 residues. The sequencing input was peripheral blood. The chain employs TRBV11-2 and TRBJ2-1; D possibly corresponds to TRBD2 (5 bases). The sequence derives from a woman in her 50s with active or convalescent COVID-19. In DNA form, the CDR3 reads TGTGCCAGCAGCTTAGAGGCCCTAGCTAGTCTGTTCTTC. Its translation: CASSLEALASLFF.